The 27 T cell receptor beta chains reported below all come from one sample, sequenced in a study of regulatory T cells in long-lasting Graves disease. The TCR beta library used iRepertoire HTBI primers with Arm-PCR amplification of CDR3. TCRdb reprocessed the multiplex PCR reads with MiXCR, giving one entry per CDR3 protein. The repertoire consists of more than 650,000 distinct CDR3 sequences, with 25% to 35% occurring once and the leading ten covering under 55%. The time point denotes: persistent/refractory GD, antithyroid drugs over 5 years with positive TRAb. PBMC RNA served as the TCR library source. Sequences were derived from peripheral blood mononuclear cells (PBMCs), sampled when the disease was refractory, from a patient treated with antithyroid drugs. Source of these receptors: a female donor with Graves disease.

The V and J genes are TRBV25-1 and TRBJ2-7; 8 bases map to TRBD2. The germline V gene encodes CDR1 MGHDK and CDR2 SYGVNS. The CDR3 is made up of 15 amino acids. Trimming removed 6 bases from V and 7 bases from J; junction bases left unmatched: 14. CDR3 nucleotide sequence: TGTGCCAGCAGACATCATAGCGGGACCCTTTGGGAGCAGTACTTC. This sequence encodes CASRHHSGTLWEQYF.

The rearrangement links TRBV3-1 to TRBJ1-6; D remains unclear. Germline V gene sequence: CDR1 LGHDT, CDR2 YNNKEL (reference sequence). V lost 4 bases and J lost 7, with 5 bases in between. CDR3 length: 12 amino acids. In DNA form, the CDR3 reads TGTGCCAGCAGCCGCCAGAATTCACCCCTCCACTTT. It translates to CASSRQNSPLHF.

This clonotype came up once. Given the absence of the conserved phenylalanine or tryptophan at the CDR3 end, a read error is likely. V is TRBV27 and J is TRBJ1-6, with D unresolved. The V gene lost 1 base and the J gene lost 10 bases, with 11 bases spanning the gap. This CDR3 is built from 14 residues. In germline, CDR1 is MNHEY, CDR2 SMNVEV (reference sequence). CDR3 nucleotide sequence: TGTGCCAGCAGTTTATTGTACGAGGTCTCACCCCTCCACCTT. Translation gives CASSLLYEVSPLHL.

This clonotype was counted a few times. J is TRBJ1-4 and V is TRBV28; the D gene is possibly TRBD1 (6 bases). The V gene's germline CDR1 is MDHEN and CDR2 SYDVKM. The CDR3 totals 16 residues. V lost 2 bases and J 8 bases, leaving 18 bases between the germline ends. Here the CDR3 reads CASSLMSGRGDEKLFF. In DNA form, the CDR3 reads TGTGCCAGCAGTTTAATGTCCGGCAGGGGAGACGAAAAACTGTTTTTT.

This clonotype was seen at least ten times. The chain recombines TRBV6-1 with TRBJ1-1; D remains ambiguous. The V gene lost 2 bases and the J gene lost 4 bases, with 5 bases spanning the gap. Looked up from germline, CDR1 is MNHNS and CDR2 is SASEGT. The CDR3 is made up of 12 amino acids. In DNA, the CDR3 is TGTGCCAGCAGTGAATTCGCCACTGAAGCTTTCTTT. Its translation: CASSEFATEAFF.

The chain combines TRBV7-9 with TRBJ2-2; TRBD2 is a possible D gene (6 bases). The V gene's germline CDR1 is SEHNR and CDR2 FQNEAQ (reference sequence). Trimming took off 3 bases at V and 5 bases at J, with 13 bases between the two ends. CDR3 size: 15 residues. The CDR3 region has the DNA TGTGCCAGCAGCTTCTACGGGGGACGGACCGGGGAGCTGTTTTTT. Its translation: CASSFYGGRTGELFF. Full variable domain (remainder filled in from reference TRBV7-9 and TRBJ2-2): DTGVSQNPRHKITKRGQNVTFRCDPISEHNRLYWYRQTLGQGPEFLTYFQNEAQLEKSRLLSDRFSAERPKGSFSTLEIQRTEQGDSAMYLCASSFYGGRTGELFFGEGSRLTVL.

V is TRBV19 and J is TRBJ1-2; 7 nucleotides align to TRBD1. This CDR3 region has 14 residues. V shed 4 bases and J 4 bases; nucleotides not matched to a gene: 6. CDR1 is LNHDA, CDR2 SQIVND, per germline (reference sequence). The CDR3 loop is CASSSVGQTYGYTF. The CDR3 coding sequence is TGTGCCAGTAGTAGCGTGGGACAGACCTATGGCTACACCTTC. Full variable domain (outside the CDR3, taken from reference TRBV19 and TRBJ1-2): DGGITQSPKYLFRKEGQNVTLSCEQNLNHDAMYWYRQDPGQGLRLIYYSQIVNDFQKGDIAEGYSVSREKKESFPLTVTSAQKNPTAFYLCASSSVGQTYGYTFGSGTRLTVV.

This clonotype was seen only a few times. The chain combines TRBV12-3 or TRBV12-4 with TRBJ2-2, with 10 bases matching TRBD1. J gave up 6 bases and V 8 bases, and 3 bases lay outside the gene matches. The CDR3 totals 13 residues. CDR3 sequence: CASAGTGAGELFF. In DNA, the CDR3 is TGTGCCAGCGCTGGGACAGGGGCCGGGGAGCTGTTTTTT.

This chain uses TRBV5-1 with TRBJ2-4; D call uncertain. Germline V lookup: CDR1 SGHRS, CDR2 YFSETQ. This CDR3 comprises 12 residues. Trimming removed 4 bases at V and 2 bases at J, with 4 bases between. The CDR3 region is CASSPSKNIQYF. Here the CDR3 DNA reads TGCGCCAGCAGCCCTTCCAAAAACATTCAGTACTTC. Combining the CDR3 with reference TRBV5-1 and TRBJ2-4 gives the whole variable domain KAGVTQTPRYLIKTRGQQVTLSCSPISGHRSVSWYQQTPGQGLQFLFEYFSETQRNKGNFPGRFSGRQFSNSRSEMNVSTLELGDSALYLCASSPSKNIQYFGAGTRLSVL.

V gene TRBV3-1 combines with J gene TRBJ1-4; D might be TRBD1 (5 bases). Germline V gives CDR1 LGHDT, CDR2 YNNKEL (reference sequence). V lost 4 bases and J lost 8, with 14 bases in between. CDR3 length: 14 residues. The CDR3 sequence is CASSPRVRGEKLFF. CDR3 sequence (DNA): TGTGCCAGCAGCCCGCGAGTGCGGGGCGAAAAACTGTTTTTT.

The V and J genes are TRBV6-1 and TRBJ1-2, with 7 bases lining up with TRBD1. Germline V gene sequence: CDR1 MNHNS, CDR2 SASEGT. There are 14 residues in the CDR3. Unmatched junction bases numbered 8, after V lost 6 bases and J lost 4 bases. CDR3 in DNA: TGTGCCAGCAGCGAACAGGGGATCCTCTATGGCTACACCTTC. The encoded protein is CASSEQGILYGYTF.

V is TRBV9 and J is TRBJ2-7, with TRBD1 matching over 8 bases. Germline values: CDR1 SGDLS, CDR2 YYNGEE. CDR3 size: 17 residues. Trimming took 4 bases from V and 0 from J; bases not matched to a gene: 12. The chain's CDR3 is CASSPPPTGVGSYEQYF. CDR3 coding DNA: TGTGCCAGCAGCCCACCGCCGACAGGGGTAGGCTCCTACGAGCAGTACTTC.

V and J are TRBV2 and TRBJ2-3; no firm D call. Germline CDR1 is SNHLY and CDR2 is FYNNEI. The CDR3 has 16 residues. V was pared by 7 bases and J by 6 bases, with 23 bases between. CDR3 region: CASTLGLRTGGDTQYF. The CDR3 nucleotides read TGTGCCAGCACTCTGGGATTAAGGACCGGCGGCGATACGCAGTATTTT.

Here the CDR3 DNA reads TGTGCCAGCAGTGAAAACTGGGGAGGCAATCAGCCCCAGCATTTT. It is translated as CASSENWGGNQPQHF. The chain couples TRBV6-1 to TRBJ1-5; D is unclear. The CDR3 has 15 amino acids. Between the trimmed V and J ends, which lost 2 bases and 2 bases, there was a span of 10 bases. Per the germline V gene, CDR1 is MNHNS and CDR2 is SASEGT.

A few counts support this clonotype. V is TRBV6-1 and J is TRBJ2-7, with TRBD2 matching over 10 bases. Germline values: CDR1 MNHNS, CDR2 SASEGT. V dropped 7 bases and J dropped 4; count of bases not matched to a gene: 7. The CDR3 length is 14 residues. This CDR3 is CASTPRTSGYEQYF. CDR3 coding DNA: TGTGCCAGCACCCCCCGGACTAGCGGTTACGAGCAGTACTTC.

At least ten counts were recorded for this clonotype. The rearrangement uses TRBV12-3 or TRBV12-4 and TRBJ1-1; D uncertain. CDR3 length: 13 amino acids. V shed 7 bases and J shed 0 bases, with 9 bases lying between them. CDR3 in amino acids: CASTQDLNTEAFF. CDR3 nucleotides: TGTGCCAGCACCCAAGACCTGAACACTGAAGCTTTCTTT.

This clonotype appeared many times. This chain connects TRBV6-1 to TRBJ1-2, with 7 bases aligning to TRBD1. Trimming removed 5 bases from V and 4 bases from J; junction bases left unmatched: 7. The CDR3 spans 14 residues. Germline CDR1 reads MNHNS; CDR2 reads SASEGT. The CDR3 DNA reads TGTGCCAGCAGTCGGACAGGCCTAACCTATGGCTACACCTTC. Amino acid sequence: CASSRTGLTYGYTF.

This clonotype was seen repeatedly, ten times or more. The J gene is TRBJ1-5, the V gene TRBV18, with 7 bases matching TRBD1. CDR3 length equals 14 residues. CDR1 KGHSH and CDR2 LQKENI come from the germline V gene. With 8 bases clipped from V and 2 bases from J, the junction kept 6 bases outside the gene matches. In DNA, the CDR3 is TGTGCCAGCAGTAAAACAGGGGGCAATCAGCCCCAGCATTTT. Translating it yields CASSKTGGNQPQHF.

This clonotype was seen only a few times. The chain recombines TRBV6-2 or TRBV6-3 with TRBJ1-5; D might be TRBD1 (5 bases). Germline assignment: CDR1 MNHEY and CDR2 SVGEGT. V dropped 6 bases and J dropped 4 bases, with 16 bases sitting between them. The CDR3 contains 15 residues. The CDR3 loop is CASRIFARDNQPQHF. CDR3 nucleotide sequence: TGTGCCAGCAGGATATTCGCCAGGGATAATCAGCCCCAGCATTTT.

This clonotype was observed a few times. The chain has TRBV6-1 and TRBJ2-7, with 13 nucleotides matching TRBD2. Looked up from germline, CDR1 is MNHNS and CDR2 is SASEGT. V shed 6 bases, J shed 2 bases, and the junction held 10 bases outside the gene matches. The CDR3 consists of 17 residues. The chain's CDR3 is CASRTGTSGIPAYEQYF. The DNA for the CDR3 is TGTGCCAGCAGAACGGGGACTAGCGGGATCCCCGCCTACGAGCAGTACTTC.

This clonotype was recorded a few times. The rearrangement uses TRBV19 and TRBJ1-4, with D tentatively TRBD1 (6 bases). CDR1 and CDR2 (germline): LNHDA, SQIVND (reference sequence). The CDR3 is 17 residues long. V dropped 6 bases and J dropped 0 bases, with 17 bases sitting between them. The CDR3 coding sequence is TGTGCCAGTAGCCATCTCCAGGGGCCAGCAACTAATGAAAAACTGTTTTTT. Protein product: CASSHLQGPATNEKLFF.

In its sample, this clonotype was seen many times. V gene TRBV12-3 or TRBV12-4 combines with J gene TRBJ1-2; D unresolved. This CDR3 is 13 amino acids long. Between the trimmed V and J ends, which lost 6 bases and 0 bases, there was a span of 8 bases. Here the CDR3 reads CASRAVANYGYTF. CDR3 DNA: TGTGCCAGCAGGGCAGTCGCTAACTATGGCTACACCTTC.

J is TRBJ1-5 and V is TRBV7-6, with TRBD1 identical over 8 bases. The germline CDR1 and CDR2 sequences are SGHVS and FNYEAQ. The V segment lost 5 bases and the J segment 4 bases; nucleotides outside the gene matches: 10. The CDR3 extends over 16 amino acids. DNA of the CDR3: TGTGCCAGCAGCCCTCGGGCAGGGGGCGGGAATCAGCCCCAGCATTTT. Protein: CASSPRAGGGNQPQHF. Using reference TRBV7-6 and TRBJ1-5 for the parts outside the CDR3, the full variable domain is GAGVSQSPRYKVTKRGQDVALRCDPISGHVSLYWYRQALGQGPEFLTYFNYEAQQDKSGLPNDRFSAERPEGSISTLTIQRTEQRDSAMYRCASSPRAGGGNQPQHFGDGTRLSIL.

To note about this clonotype: At one end the junction does not follow the germline gene, possibly because of a read error. This chain links TRBV28 with TRBJ2-7; D gene uncertain. The CDR3 is 15 amino acids. Germline lookup yields CDR1 MDHEN and CDR2 SYDVKM. As DNA, the CDR3 is TGTGCCAGCAGTTTCCGGACGGAAAGCTCCTACGGGCAGTACTTC. This gives the protein CASSFRTESSYGQYF.

This clonotype was observed a few times. The chain combines TRBV27 with TRBJ1-2, with 8 nucleotides matching TRBD1. CDR1 and CDR2 (germline): MNHEY, SMNVEV (reference sequence). With V trimmed by 5 bases and J by 4 bases, 12 bases remained unmatched. This CDR3 region has 16 residues. CDR3 in DNA: TGTGCCAGCAGTCCAATGGGGACAGGTCTTGGCTATGGCTACACCTTC. As protein: CASSPMGTGLGYGYTF.

CDR3 DNA sequence: TGCAGCGTTGAAGATGAGGAAAAACTGTTTTTT. This sequence encodes CSVEDEEKLFF. This rearrangement joins TRBV29-1 to TRBJ1-4; D not resolved. V was trimmed by 0 bases and J by 8 bases, leaving 4 bases between them. Germline V CDR1 and CDR2: SQVTM, ANQGSEA. The CDR3 consists of 11 residues.

This clonotype occurred many times. The chain links TRBV6-1 to TRBJ1-4; 7 nucleotides align to TRBD1. Looked up from germline, CDR1 is MNHNS and CDR2 is SASEGT. The CDR3 consists of 18 residues. V shed 0 bases and J 10 bases; nucleotides not matched to a gene: 17. The CDR3 is CASSEAGQRNGRSGKLFF. CDR3 sequence (DNA): TGTGCCAGCAGTGAAGCGGGACAGCGGAACGGTCGAAGCGGAAAACTGTTTTTT.